This is a list of T cell receptor beta chains from one sample in a study of somatic mutations in cytotoxic T cells in rheumatoid arthritis. Produced via immunoSEQ multiplex PCR; TCRdb's table is partial and in-frame only. Among around 15,000 clones, about 80% were seen once, and the ten largest hold roughly 20%. The sample comprised CD8+ T cells sorted from blood. The receptors derive from an adult with rheumatoid arthritis. The CDR3 runs from the conserved cysteine through the conserved F or W. Each record gives: D gene, clone size, J gene, V gene, CDR3 DNA, CDR3 protein. The D gene is left open where the match is weak. Clone size is stated in some rows and not others, as once, few, many or a class when expanded.

-,-,TRBJ2-2,TRBV7-8,TGTGCCAGCAGCTTAGAGGTTTCTAGCGCTTTCGGGGAGCTGTTTTTT,CASSLEVSSAFGELFF
TRBD1,-,TRBJ2-7,TRBV7-8,TGTGCCAGCAGCTTCCCCTTTGGAGGGACAGGGAAAAACGAGCAGTACTTC,CASSFPFGGTGKNEQYF
TRBD2,once,TRBJ2-7,TRBV15,TGTGCCACCAGACCGAGCGGGATGTCCCCTTACGAGCAGTACTTC,CATRPSGMSPYEQYF
-,-,TRBJ2-7,TRBV4-1,TGCGCCAGCAGCCAAGAGAGGGACCGGTCCTCCTACGAGCAGTACTTC,CASSQERDRSSYEQYF
TRBD1,few,TRBJ2-7,TRBV10-1,TGCGCCAGCAGTGAGGTTCCGGGACAGGACTACGAGCAGTACTTC,CASSEVPGQDYEQYF
TRBD2,-,TRBJ2-7,TRBV25-1,TGTGCCAGCAACCACGGGGGGGACTCCTACGAGCAGTACTTC,CASNHGGDSYEQYF
-,-,TRBJ1-5,TRBV2,TGTGCCAGCAGTCGACAGGAGGTTGGTCAGCCCCAGCATTTT,CASSRQEVGQPQHF
-,-,TRBJ1-1,TRBV7-9,TGTGCCAGCAGCTTAGTGAGGGGCGGGATCACTGAAGCTTTCTTT,CASSLVRGGITEAFF
-,-,TRBJ1-2,TRBV30,TGTGCCTGGAGTGCTTATAGAACCAACTATGGCTACACCTTC,CAWSAYRTNYGYTF
TRBD1,-,TRBJ2-5,TRBV4-1,TGCGCCAGCAGCCAATGGGCAGGGGGTAGTTGGCAAGAGACCCAGTACTTC,CASSQWAGGSWQETQYF
TRBD2,-,TRBJ2-7,TRBV4-2,TGTGCCAGCAGCCAAGGCCTAGCGGGAATATCCTACGAGCAGTACTTC,CASSQGLAGISYEQYF
-,few,TRBJ1-1,TRBV30,TGTGCCTGGGGCACAGTCTTGAACACTGAAGCTTTCTTT,CAWGTVLNTEAFF
-,-,TRBJ1-3,TRBV7-9,TGTGCCAGCAGACAAACAGCGATCTCTGGAAACACCATATATTTT,CASRQTAISGNTIYF
TRBD2,-,TRBJ2-1,TRBV11-3,TGTGCCAGCAGGGAGCGCGGGAGGGCCCTCCCCAATGAGCAGTTCTTC,CASRERGRALPNEQFF
-,-,TRBJ2-7,TRBV19,TGTGCCAGTAGTATAACAGCGACAAGCTCCTACGAGCAGTACTTC,CASSITATSSYEQYF
TRBD2,-,TRBJ2-5,TRBV7-6,TGTGCCAGCAGCGTGGGGGACTACCGAGACGGCCAAGAGACCCAGTACTTC,CASSVGDYRDGQETQYF
-,-,TRBJ2-4,TRBV7-8,TGTGCCAGCAGCTTAGCGGGGGGGCCCCGGTACATTCAGTACTTC,CASSLAGGPRYIQYF
TRBD2,-,TRBJ2-1,TRBV9,TGTGCCTCTACGGGAGCGGGAGTCGATACCGTCTTC,CASTGAGVDTVF
-,-,TRBJ2-7,TRBV18,TGTGCCAGCTCTTCAACTCAGGGGAGCTCCTACGAGCAGTACTTC,CASSSTQGSSYEQYF
-,once,TRBJ2-1,TRBV19,TGTGCCAGTACTAGGACTGGGGATGAGCAGTTCTTC,CASTRTGDEQFF
-,-,TRBJ2-5,TRBV5-1,TGCGCCAGCAGCTTCGACCAAACTTGGGGAGAGACCCAGTACTTC,CASSFDQTWGETQYF
-,once,TRBJ2-7,TRBV30,TGTGCCTGGAGTGTACTCGGACGGACCTACGAGCAGTACTTC,CAWSVLGRTYEQYF
-,-,TRBJ2-7,TRBV5-6,TGTGCCAGCAGCTTGAGACCTTACGAGCAGTACTTC,CASSLRPYEQYF
-,-,TRBJ2-6,TRBV11-2,TGTGCCAGCAGCCCTTCCCCCTCTGGGGCCAACGTCCTGACTTTC,CASSPSPSGANVLTF
TRBD1,-,TRBJ1-2,TRBV19,TGTGCCAGCGAAATTGGACAGGGCCTGAACTATGGCTACACCTTC,CASEIGQGLNYGYTF
TRBD2,-,TRBJ2-7,TRBV19,TGTGCCAGTAGCGCCGGGACTAGGGATCTCTACGAGCAGTACTTC,CASSAGTRDLYEQYF
-,-,TRBJ2-7,TRBV13,TGTGCCAGCAGCCCCCGGGACGGAGACTCCTACGAGCAGTACTTC,CASSPRDGDSYEQYF
-,few,TRBJ1-2,TRBV27,TGTGCCAGCAGTTTATCGTTCGGGGGTCACTATGGCTACACCTTC,CASSLSFGGHYGYTF
-,-,TRBJ1-1,TRBV11-2,TGTGCCAGCAGCTTAATTAGTGAGGCTTTTGAAGCTTTCTTT,CASSLISEAFEAFF
TRBD1,large,TRBJ1-2,TRBV30,TGTGCCTCCTATTGGCCGGGACAGGGTGCTCGTGGCTACACCTTC,CASYWPGQGARGYTF
-,-,TRBJ2-7,TRBV13,TGTGCCAGCAGTCCCGCGGGCACCCCCTACGAGCAGTACTTC,CASSPAGTPYEQYF
-,-,TRBJ1-5,TRBV27,TGTGCCAGCAGTTTTTCGGGGAAATCTCAGCCCCAGCATTTT,CASSFSGKSQPQHF
-,-,TRBJ1-1,TRBV5-8,TGTGCCAGCAGCTTGGGAGCTGAAGCTTTCTTT,CASSLGAEAFF
-,-,TRBJ2-1,TRBV25-1,TGTGCCATCTCACCGGGTGCTAGCCCTCTCAATGAGCAGTTCTTC,CAISPGASPLNEQFF
TRBD2,once,TRBJ2-7,TRBV5-8,TGTGCCAGCAGCTTCGGGGGGGAGATCTACGAGCAGTACTTC,CASSFGGEIYEQYF
-,-,TRBJ2-1,TRBV19,TGTGCCAGTAGTATTAGTGGTGGAAGCTCCTACAATGAGCAGTTCTTC,CASSISGGSSYNEQFF
TRBD1,-,TRBJ2-2,TRBV16,TGTGCCAGCAGCCAAGGGCTGGACAGGGAAGTCACCGGGGAGCTGTTTTTT,CASSQGLDREVTGELFF
TRBD2,-,TRBJ2-5,TRBV11-2,TGTGCCAGCAGCTTAGGTGCGGGAGTGGGAGAGACCCAGTACTTC,CASSLGAGVGETQYF
-,-,TRBJ1-6,TRBV19,TGTGCCAGTGGAGCCCAGGGAAGGAATTCACCCCTCCACTTT,CASGAQGRNSPLHF
TRBD2,-,TRBJ2-1,TRBV9,TGTGCCAGCAGCACAGGGACTAGCCTATACAATGAGCAGTTCTTC,CASSTGTSLYNEQFF
TRBD1,-,TRBJ1-2,TRBV5-6,TGTGCCAGCAGCCGAGACAGGGTGGGTGGCTACACCTTC,CASSRDRVGGYTF
-,once,TRBJ2-7,TRBV7-6,TGTGCCAGCAGCGAGAGAGAGCCCCGCGAGCAGTACTTC,CASSEREPREQYF
-,-,TRBJ2-7,TRBV4-1,TGCGCCAGCAGCCAAGATCCGGACTTTACTGCCTACGAGCAGTACTTC,CASSQDPDFTAYEQYF
TRBD2,-,TRBJ2-5,TRBV7-2,TGTGCCAGCAGCCTCATAGCGGGGTGGGAGACCCAGTACTTC,CASSLIAGWETQYF
-,once,TRBJ2-2,TRBV10-3,TGTGCCATCAGTGTGGGCGGGGGCATCACCGGGGAGCTGTTTTTT,CAISVGGGITGELFF
-,-,TRBJ2-3,TRBV6-5,TGTGCCAGCGGGACCCAAGATACGCAGTATTTT,CASGTQDTQYF
-,-,TRBJ2-7,TRBV7-9,TGTGCCAGCAGCTTCTTGCAGGGTTTATCCTACGAGCAGTACTTC,CASSFLQGLSYEQYF